The 16 T cell receptor beta chains listed next were all sequenced from one sample in a study of T cells after posttransplantation cyclophosphamide. Clones were read by immunoSEQ multiplex PCR, and TCRdb kept only the in-frame ones, dropping some. The sample lists about 16,000 clones, 85% to 95% seen once, with roughly 0.3% in the top ten. The naive gate required viable CD3+CD4+ or CD3+CD8+ cells with CCR7+CD45RA+CD45RO-CD95-CD27+CD28+ phenotype. Sequencing was carried out using naive CD4+ T cells sorted from blood. These receptor sequences come from a woman between 45 and 65 years old in good health and a related stem cell transplant donor.

The chain uses TRBV5-1 and TRBJ2-5; TRBD1 aligns across 7 bases. The length of the CDR3 is 14 residues. From germline, CDR1 is SGHRS and CDR2 YFSETQ. Unmatched junction bases numbered 4, after V lost 3 bases and J lost 2 bases. This CDR3 reads CASSSGQTQETQYF. CDR3 in DNA: TGCGCCAGCAGCTCGGGACAGACTCAAGAGACCCAGTACTTC. Drawing the rest from reference TRBV5-1 and TRBJ2-5, the complete variable domain is KAGVTQTPRYLIKTRGQQVTLSCSPISGHRSVSWYQQTPGQGLQFLFEYFSETQRNKGNFPGRFSGRQFSNSRSEMNVSTLELGDSALYLCASSSGQTQETQYFGPGTRLLVL.

The V gene is TRBV4-2, the J gene TRBJ2-5, with a weak D call TRBD1 (6 bases). The V gene's germline CDR1 is LGHNA and CDR2 YNFKEQ. The CDR3 is 20 amino acids. Trimming stripped 0 bases from V and 7 bases from J, with 30 bases between. The CDR3 DNA follows: TGTGCCAGCAGCCAAGAAGCCCCCGCGGCAGGGGCGGTCGGGATGCGGACCCAGTACTTC. This codes for CASSQEAPAAGAVGMRTQYF.

The chain recombines TRBV19 with TRBJ1-1; the D is unclear. Germline V gives CDR1 LNHDA, CDR2 SQIVND (reference sequence). The length of the CDR3 is 13 residues. Trimming removed 4 bases at V and 1 base at J, with 7 bases between. CDR3 DNA: TGTGCCAGTAGTACTTCAGGGAACACTGAAGCTTTCTTT. It yields the protein CASSTSGNTEAFF.

This chain uses TRBV18 with TRBJ2-3; D uncertain. The ends were cut back, 5 bases at V and 6 bases at J, with 6 bases in the middle. This CDR3 region has 11 residues. CDR1 and CDR2 (germline): KGHSH, LQKENI. In DNA, the CDR3 is TGTGCCAGCTCAACCGGGGATACGCAGTATTTT. Protein: CASSTGDTQYF.

This sequence joins TRBV5-4 and TRBJ2-1, with 7 nucleotides matching TRBD1. With V trimmed by 4 bases and J by 6 bases, 7 bases remained unmatched. CDR1 SGHNT and CDR2 YYREEE come from the germline V gene (reference sequence). CDR3 length: 14 amino acids. CDR3 coding DNA: TGTGCCAGCAGCCGTGGACAGGTCGCCAATGAGCAGTTCTTC. Its protein product is CASSRGQVANEQFF.

The V gene is TRBV27, the J gene TRBJ1-1; TRBD1 aligns across 8 bases. The V and J ends lost 0 bases and 4 bases, in that order; junction bases with no gene match: 4. There are 15 residues in the CDR3. Germline loops: CDR1 MNHEY, CDR2 SMNVEV (reference sequence). Here the CDR3 reads CASSLSRTGSTEAFF. Written as DNA, the CDR3 is TGTGCCAGCAGTTTATCGAGGACAGGGAGCACTGAAGCTTTCTTT.

This rearrangement joins TRBV6-5 to TRBJ2-1; 9 bases agree with TRBD2. CDR1 and CDR2 from the germline V gene are MNHEY and SVGAGI. The trim removed 7 bases at V and 7 bases at J, leaving 8 bases unmatched. CDR3 length: 14 amino acids. CDR3 DNA sequence: TGTGCCAGCAAAGCGGGACTAGCCGGGAATGAGCAGTTCTTC. It is translated as CASKAGLAGNEQFF.

V is TRBV19 and J is TRBJ1-1; possibly TRBD1 for D (6 bases). This CDR3 region has 16 residues. V was trimmed by 0 bases and J by 4 bases, leaving 15 bases between them. CDR1 and CDR2 (germline): LNHDA, SQIVND (reference sequence). CDR3 loop: CASSIDSGGGGTEAFF. CDR3 DNA: TGTGCCAGTAGTATAGATTCCGGGGGCGGGGGCACTGAAGCTTTCTTT.

The chain recombines TRBV7-3 with TRBJ1-1; D is unclear. Trimming stripped 5 bases from V and 1 base from J, with 8 bases between. This CDR3 spans 13 amino acids. Germline loops: CDR1 SGHTA, CDR2 FQGTGA. This CDR3 is CASSRGSNTEAFF. CDR3 nucleotides: TGTGCCAGCAGCCGGGGATCGAACACTGAAGCTTTCTTT.

The gene calls are TRBV27 and TRBJ1-1; no firm D call. V was clipped by 6 bases and J by 1 base, with 9 bases between them. Germline V gene lookup returns CDR1 MNHEY and CDR2 SMNVEV (reference sequence). This CDR3 region has 13 residues. The CDR3 region has the DNA TGTGCCAGCAGATCAGGCACGAACACTGAAGCTTTCTTT. It specifies CASRSGTNTEAFF.

The V gene is TRBV19, the J gene TRBJ1-1; perhaps TRBD1 as D (6 bases). CDR1 and CDR2 from the germline V gene are LNHDA and SQIVND (reference sequence). The CDR3 length is 15 residues. The V gene lost 1 base and the J gene lost 6 bases, with 15 bases spanning the gap. CDR3 protein: CASSIARQGISEAFF. DNA of the CDR3: TGTGCCAGTAGTATAGCGCGGCAGGGGATATCTGAAGCTTTCTTT. Full variable domain (missing parts from reference TRBV19 and TRBJ1-1): DGGITQSPKYLFRKEGQNVTLSCEQNLNHDAMYWYRQDPGQGLRLIYYSQIVNDFQKGDIAEGYSVSREKKESFPLTVTSAQKNPTAFYLCASSIARQGISEAFFGQGTRLTVV.

V gene TRBV30 combines with J gene TRBJ2-7, with 12 bases identical to TRBD2. With 5 bases clipped from V and 5 bases from J, the junction kept 7 bases outside the gene matches. In germline, CDR1 is GTSNPN, CDR2 SVGIG (reference sequence). The CDR3 contains 14 residues. CDR3 bases: TGTGCCTGGGACCCGGGACTAGCGGGTGACGAGCAGTACTTC. It specifies CAWDPGLAGDEQYF.

This rearrangement joins TRBV4-1 to TRBJ2-1; 10 nucleotides line up with TRBD2. The germline V gene encodes CDR1 MGHRA and CDR2 YSYEKL. CDR3 length: 16 amino acids. V gave up 1 base and J gave up 4 bases; unmatched junction bases: 4. CDR3 protein: CASSQGELAGYNEQFF. CDR3 DNA: TGCGCCAGCAGCCAAGGGGAACTAGCGGGATACAATGAGCAGTTCTTC.

The V gene is TRBV6-5, the J gene TRBJ2-1, with TRBD2 identical over 13 bases. Germline lookup yields CDR1 MNHEY and CDR2 SVGAGI. The CDR3 runs to 15 residues. V lost 2 bases and J lost 8; bases outside the gene matches: 3. In DNA, the CDR3 is TGTGCCAGCAGTTACAGACTAGCGGGAGGATATGAGCAGTTCTTC. Residues: CASSYRLAGGYEQFF.

The chain joins TRBV18 to TRBJ2-5; a weak D match, TRBD1 (5 bases). The CDR3 length is 14 residues. Trimming shortened V by 2 bases and J by 1 base, and 8 bases separated the two germline ends. The germline CDR1 and CDR2 sequences are KGHSH and LQKENI. DNA for the CDR3: TGTGCCAGCTCACCAAGGCAGGGCCAAGAGACCCAGTACTTC. It is translated as CASSPRQGQETQYF.

J is TRBJ2-1 and V is TRBV27; perhaps TRBD1 as D (6 bases). Germline V gene data show CDR1 as MNHEY and CDR2 as SMNVEV (reference sequence). The CDR3 is 16 amino acids. V gave up 2 bases and J gave up 1 base, with 12 bases separating them. CDR3 nucleotide sequence: TGTGCCAGCAGTTTAATCCGGGGACATTCCTACAATGAGCAGTTCTTC. This translates into CASSLIRGHSYNEQFF.